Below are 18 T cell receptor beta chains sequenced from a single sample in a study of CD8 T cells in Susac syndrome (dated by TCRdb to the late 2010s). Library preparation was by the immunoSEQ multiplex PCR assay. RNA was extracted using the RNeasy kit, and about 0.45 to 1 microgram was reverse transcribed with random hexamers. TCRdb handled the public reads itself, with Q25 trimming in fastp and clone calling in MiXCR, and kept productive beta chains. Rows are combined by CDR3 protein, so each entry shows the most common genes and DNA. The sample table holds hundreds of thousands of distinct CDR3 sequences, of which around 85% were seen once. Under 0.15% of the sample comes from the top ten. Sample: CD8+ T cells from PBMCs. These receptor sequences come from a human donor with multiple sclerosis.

CDR3 bases: TGTGCCAGCAGCGAACCGGGACAAGGCCCGAACACCGGGGAGCTGTTTTTT. Translated: CASSEPGQGPNTGELFF. The V and J genes are TRBV9 and TRBJ2-2, with D perhaps TRBD1 (6 bases). The V gene's germline CDR1 is SGDLS and CDR2 YYNGEE. The CDR3 consists of 17 residues. The V gene lost 3 bases and the J gene lost 0 bases, with 15 bases spanning the gap.

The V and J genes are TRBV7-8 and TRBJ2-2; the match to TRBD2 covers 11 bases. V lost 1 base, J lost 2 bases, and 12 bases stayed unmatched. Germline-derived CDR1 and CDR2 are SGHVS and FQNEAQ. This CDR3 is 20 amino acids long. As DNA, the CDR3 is TGTGCCAGCAGCTTAGTTACGGTAGCACTAGCGGGAGTTAACACCGGGGAGCTGTTTTTT. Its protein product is CASSLVTVALAGVNTGELFF.

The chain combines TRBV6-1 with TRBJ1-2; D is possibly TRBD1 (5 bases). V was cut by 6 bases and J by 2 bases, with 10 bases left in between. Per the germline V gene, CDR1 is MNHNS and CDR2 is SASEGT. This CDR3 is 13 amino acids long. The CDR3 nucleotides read TGTGCCAGCAGGCAACAGGTGAACTATGGCTACACCTTC. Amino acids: CASRQQVNYGYTF.

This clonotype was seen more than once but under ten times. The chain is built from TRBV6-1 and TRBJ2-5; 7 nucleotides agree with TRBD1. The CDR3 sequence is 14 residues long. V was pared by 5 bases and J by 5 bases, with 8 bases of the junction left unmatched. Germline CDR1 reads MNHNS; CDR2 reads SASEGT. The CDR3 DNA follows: TGTGCCAGCAGTCCGGACAGGTGGGGGGAGACCCAGTACTTC. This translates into CASSPDRWGETQYF.

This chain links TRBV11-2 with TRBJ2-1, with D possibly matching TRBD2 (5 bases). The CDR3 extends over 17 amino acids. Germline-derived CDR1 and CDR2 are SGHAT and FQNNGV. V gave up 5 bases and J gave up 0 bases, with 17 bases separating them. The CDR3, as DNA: TGTGCCAGCAGCCCTTGGGTAGCGATCAGCTCCTACAATGAGCAGTTCTTC. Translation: CASSPWVAISSYNEQFF.

CDR3 sequence reads: CASSLSGLEQFF. In nucleotides, the CDR3 is TGTGCCAGCAGCTTAAGTGGGCTTGAGCAGTTCTTC. J is TRBJ2-1 and V is TRBV7-6; the D is unclear. The V gene lost 2 bases and the J gene lost 9 bases, with 8 bases spanning the gap. Germline V gene sequence: CDR1 SGHVS, CDR2 FNYEAQ. This CDR3 contains 12 residues.

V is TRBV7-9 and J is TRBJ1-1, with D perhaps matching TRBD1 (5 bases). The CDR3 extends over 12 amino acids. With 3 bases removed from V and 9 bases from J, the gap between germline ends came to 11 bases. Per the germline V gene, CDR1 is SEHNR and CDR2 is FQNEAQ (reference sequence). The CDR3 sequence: CASSFEEGKAFF. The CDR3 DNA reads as TGTGCCAGCAGCTTTGAGGAGGGGAAAGCTTTCTTT.

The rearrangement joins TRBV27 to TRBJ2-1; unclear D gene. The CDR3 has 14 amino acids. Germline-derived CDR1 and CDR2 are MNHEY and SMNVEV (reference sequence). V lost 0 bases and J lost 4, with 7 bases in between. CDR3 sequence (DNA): TGTGCCAGCAGTTTATCTCATCAGTACAATGAGCAGTTCTTC. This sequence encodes CASSLSHQYNEQFF.

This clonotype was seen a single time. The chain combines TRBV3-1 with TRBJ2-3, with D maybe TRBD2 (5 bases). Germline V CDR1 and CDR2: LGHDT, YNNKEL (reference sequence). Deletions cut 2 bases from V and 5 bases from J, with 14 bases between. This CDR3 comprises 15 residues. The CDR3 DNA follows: TGTGCCAGCAGCCAAAAGGCCCTCCGGGAAGATACGCAGTATTTT. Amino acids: CASSQKALREDTQYF.

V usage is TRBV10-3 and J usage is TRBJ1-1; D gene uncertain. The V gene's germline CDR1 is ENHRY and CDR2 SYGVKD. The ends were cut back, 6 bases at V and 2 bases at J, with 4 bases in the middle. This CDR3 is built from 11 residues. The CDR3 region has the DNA TGTGCCATCAGGGGCAACACTGAAGCTTTCTTT. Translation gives CAIRGNTEAFF.

In DNA, the CDR3 is TGTGCCAGCAGTTACGAGGCCGGTAGCTCCTACGAGCAGTACTTC. Its translation is CASSYEAGSSYEQYF. The gene calls are TRBV6-6 and TRBJ2-7; D gene unclear. CDR1 MNHNY and CDR2 SVGAGI come from the germline V gene (reference sequence). The CDR3 is 15 amino acids. The V and J ends lost 2 bases and 0 bases respectively, with 11 bases between them.

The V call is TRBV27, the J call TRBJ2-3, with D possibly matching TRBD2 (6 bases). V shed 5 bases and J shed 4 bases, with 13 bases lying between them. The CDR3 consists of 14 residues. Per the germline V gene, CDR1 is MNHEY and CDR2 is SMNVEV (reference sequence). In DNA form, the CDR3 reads TGTGCCAGCAGTCACGGGACTTATGCAGATACGCAGTATTTT. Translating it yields CASSHGTYADTQYF.

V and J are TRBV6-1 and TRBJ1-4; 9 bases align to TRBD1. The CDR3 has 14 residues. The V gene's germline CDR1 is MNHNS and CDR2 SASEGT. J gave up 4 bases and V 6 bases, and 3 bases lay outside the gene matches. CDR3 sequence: CASSVGQGNEKLFF. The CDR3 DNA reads TGTGCCAGCAGCGTGGGACAGGGTAATGAAAAACTGTTTTTT.

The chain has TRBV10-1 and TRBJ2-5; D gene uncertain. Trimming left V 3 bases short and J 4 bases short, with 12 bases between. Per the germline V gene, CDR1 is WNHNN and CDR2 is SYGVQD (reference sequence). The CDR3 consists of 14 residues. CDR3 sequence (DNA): TGCGCCAGCAGTGAACGGGTCGGCTTAGAGACCCAGTACTTC. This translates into CASSERVGLETQYF.

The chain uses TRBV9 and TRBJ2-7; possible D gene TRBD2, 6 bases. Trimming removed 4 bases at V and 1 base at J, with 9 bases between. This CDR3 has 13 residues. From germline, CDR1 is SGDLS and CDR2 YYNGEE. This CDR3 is CASSIAESYEQYF. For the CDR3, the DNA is TGTGCCAGCAGCATAGCGGAATCCTACGAGCAGTACTTC.

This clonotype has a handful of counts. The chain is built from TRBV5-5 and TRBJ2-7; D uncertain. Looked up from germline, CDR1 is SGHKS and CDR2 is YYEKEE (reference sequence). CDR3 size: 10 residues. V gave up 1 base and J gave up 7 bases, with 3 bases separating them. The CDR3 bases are TGTGCCAGCAGCTTGTTGGAGCAGTACTTC. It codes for CASSLLEQYF.

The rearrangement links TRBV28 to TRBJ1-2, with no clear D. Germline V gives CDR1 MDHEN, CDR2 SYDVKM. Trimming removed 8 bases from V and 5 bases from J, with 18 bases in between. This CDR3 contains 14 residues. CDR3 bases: TGTGCCAGCCAAGCCCAGGTAGTGGGGTATGGCTACACCTTC. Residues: CASQAQVVGYGYTF.

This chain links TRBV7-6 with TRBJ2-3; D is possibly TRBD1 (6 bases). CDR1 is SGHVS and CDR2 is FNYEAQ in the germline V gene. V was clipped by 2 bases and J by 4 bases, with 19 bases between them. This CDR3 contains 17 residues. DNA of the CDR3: TGTGCCAGCAGCTTACCCGGACAGTACCAGTTCGCAGATACGCAGTATTTT. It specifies CASSLPGQYQFADTQYF.